These 28 T cell receptor beta chains were sequenced from one sample in a study of cytomegalovirus exposure and HLA in healthy donors (dated by TCRdb to about 2017). To prepare the library, the immunoSEQ multiplex PCR assay was applied. For the multiplex PCR, a mixture combining 60 forward primers for TCR Vbeta segments and 13 reverse primers for TCR Jbeta segments was used. TCRdb took this table from immuneACCESS and kept in-frame rearrangements with V and J called. Such tables lack part of the clones; where checked against another copy, unresolved V genes explain under half of the gap, and the rest is unexplained. The sample includes roughly 100,000 clones, with 75% observed a single time. The ten biggest clones cover approximately 2.8% of the sample. The material sequenced was PBMCs. The origin of the receptors is a male donor in good health and CMV-seropositive.

This clone occurred once. The CDR3 protein is CASSLLPLDQPQHF. CDR3 in DNA: TGTGCCAGCAGTTTACTCCCTCTCGATCAGCCCCAGCATTTT. The V call is TRBV27, the J call TRBJ1-5; D ambiguous. V gave up 2 bases and J gave up 5 bases, with 10 bases separating them. Germline assignment: CDR1 MNHEY and CDR2 SMNVEV (reference sequence). CDR3 length: 14 residues.

This clone was seen at least ten times. This chain links TRBV4-1 with TRBJ2-1; 10 nucleotides align to TRBD2. The ends lost 1 base at V and 7 bases at J; junction bases unmatched: 13. The CDR3 has 18 residues. The V gene's germline CDR1 is MGHRA and CDR2 YSYEKL. The CDR3 loop reads CASSQGELAGFSSNEQFF. The DNA for the CDR3 is TGCGCCAGCAGCCAAGGTGAACTAGCGGGGTTCTCATCTAATGAGCAGTTCTTC.

The V gene is TRBV29-1, the J gene TRBJ2-7, with D maybe TRBD1 (5 bases). The CDR3 is made up of 12 amino acids. Per germline, CDR1 SQVTM and CDR2 ANQGSEA. Trimming shortened V by 2 bases and J by 6 bases, and 11 bases separated the two germline ends. The CDR3 protein is CSVESGIGEQYF. The CDR3 DNA is TGCAGCGTTGAATCAGGGATTGGCGAGCAGTACTTC.

J is TRBJ2-1 and V is TRBV29-1, with 8 bases aligning to TRBD2. Germline V gene sequence: CDR1 SQVTM, CDR2 ANQGSEA. The J segment lost 8 bases and the V segment lost 5 bases, leaving 8 bases of the junction unmatched. The CDR3 loop spans 13 amino acids. CDR3 nucleotide sequence: TGCAGCGTTCTCGGGGCGGGGGGCGATGAGCAGTTCTTC. Translating gives CSVLGAGGDEQFF.

This clone was seen more than once but under ten times. The chain joins TRBV5-1 to TRBJ2-6; 8 positions match TRBD1. Germline CDR1 SGHRS, CDR2 YFSETQ. Trimming took 5 bases from V and 0 from J; bases not matched to a gene: 10. The CDR3 runs 18 residues. The CDR3 DNA is TGCGCCAGCAGAGGGGGACAGGTCTCCCTCTCTGGGGCCAACGTCCTGACTTTC. This sequence encodes CASRGGQVSLSGANVLTF. The complete variable domain, with remaining parts taken from reference TRBV5-1 and TRBJ2-6, reads KAGVTQTPRYLIKTRGQQVTLSCSPISGHRSVSWYQQTPGQGLQFLFEYFSETQRNKGNFPGRFSGRQFSNSRSEMNVSTLELGDSALYLCASRGGQVSLSGANVLTFGAGSRLTVL.

The chain recombines TRBV30 with TRBJ2-4; 7 bases align to TRBD1. The V gene end was trimmed by 3 bases and the J gene end by 4 bases; junction bases not matched to a gene: 9. Germline V gene sequence: CDR1 GTSNPN, CDR2 SVGIG (reference sequence). The CDR3 extends over 15 amino acids. The CDR3 reads CAWSRGQPPKNIQYF. CDR3 coding DNA: TGTGCCTGGAGCCGGGGACAGCCCCCTAAAAACATTCAGTACTTC.

This chain uses TRBV13 with TRBJ1-2; no clear D. Trimming removed 0 bases at V and 0 bases at J, with 11 bases between. The CDR3 loop spans 16 amino acids. The germline V gene encodes CDR1 PRHDT and CDR2 FYEKMQ (reference sequence). CDR3 nucleotide sequence: TGTGCCAGCAGCTTAGGGCTAGAGCTCGCTAACTATGGCTACACCTTC. This sequence encodes CASSLGLELANYGYTF.

The J gene is TRBJ2-7, the V gene TRBV5-4; TRBD2 matches 7 bases. J was trimmed by 3 bases and V by 0 bases; bases with no gene match: 6. The CDR3 is made up of 15 amino acids. Germline values: CDR1 SGHNT, CDR2 YYREEE (reference sequence). The CDR3 DNA reads as TGTGCCAGCAGCTTGGGGTCGGGGAGGGACTACGAGCAGTACTTC. Translation: CASSLGSGRDYEQYF.

V and J are TRBV5-6 and TRBJ2-7, with D unresolved. The CDR3 is 15 amino acids. Trimming took 3 bases from V and 2 from J, leaving 15 bases between them. Germline lookup yields CDR1 SGHDT and CDR2 YYEEEE. The CDR3 nucleotides read TGTGCCAGCAGCTCAATGATAAAAAGCGCCTACGAGCAGTACTTC. As protein: CASSSMIKSAYEQYF.

The CDR3 sequence is CASSDVALSRVTQYF. CDR3 DNA: TGTGCCAGCAGTGACGTAGCACTATCAAGAGTGACCCAGTACTTC. The chain links TRBV2 to TRBJ2-5, with unresolved D. V shed 3 bases and J shed 7 bases, with 18 bases lying between them. The CDR3 is 15 residues long. Germline V gene sequence: CDR1 SNHLY, CDR2 FYNNEI. Supplemented by reference TRBV2 and TRBJ2-5, the full variable domain reads EPEVTQTPSHQVTQMGQEVILRCVPISNHLYFYWYRQILGQKVEFLVSFYNNEISEKSEIFDDQFSVERPDGSNFTLKIRSTKLEDSAMYFCASSDVALSRVTQYFGPGTRLLVL.

The chain has TRBV9 and TRBJ2-1; 16 nucleotides match TRBD2. CDR3 length: 17 amino acids. After removal of 0 bases from V and 9 bases from J, the junction contained 6 bases not matched to a gene. Germline assignment: CDR1 SGDLS and CDR2 YYNGEE. The CDR3 DNA follows: TGTGCCAGCAGCGTAGCAGGGACTAGCGGGGGGGCAGGTGAGCAGTTCTTC. Its protein is CASSVAGTSGGAGEQFF.

This chain connects TRBV19 to TRBJ2-5, with D possibly matching TRBD1 (6 bases). Trimming removed 4 bases at V and 2 bases at J, with 14 bases between. The V gene's germline CDR1 is LNHDA and CDR2 SQIVND (reference sequence). This CDR3 contains 15 residues. The CDR3 nucleotides read TGTGCCAGTAGTAACGGACAGACTGATCAAGAGACCCAGTACTTC. Amino acids: CASSNGQTDQETQYF.

This chain links TRBV30 with TRBJ2-7; 7 nucleotides align to TRBD1. This CDR3 has 11 amino acids. Losses at the gene ends were 0 bases for V and 7 bases for J; bases not matched to a gene: 0. Germline V lookup: CDR1 GTSNPN, CDR2 SVGIG (reference sequence). The chain's CDR3 is CAWSVQGEQYF. CDR3 sequence (DNA): TGTGCCTGGAGTGTACAGGGGGAGCAGTACTTC.

The J gene is TRBJ1-2, the V gene TRBV7-9; TRBD1 agrees at 10 bases. The CDR3 is made up of 15 amino acids. The trim removed 7 bases at V and 3 bases at J, leaving 8 bases unmatched. Germline V CDR1 and CDR2: SEHNR, FQNEAQ (reference sequence). DNA of the CDR3: TGTGCCAGCATGGCGGGGGACAGGGGACACTATGGCTACACCTTC. Translated: CASMAGDRGHYGYTF. The variable domain in full, completed from reference TRBV7-9 and TRBJ1-2, reads DTGVSQNPRHKITKRGQNVTFRCDPISEHNRLYWYRQTLGQGPEFLTYFQNEAQLEKSRLLSDRFSAERPKGSFSTLEIQRTEQGDSAMYLCASMAGDRGHYGYTFGSGTRLTVV.

V and J are TRBV14 and TRBJ2-7; 9 nucleotides agree with TRBD2. Germline V gives CDR1 SGHDN, CDR2 FVKESK. With V trimmed by 6 bases and J by 0 bases, 6 bases remained unmatched. CDR3 size: 15 residues. For the CDR3, the DNA is TGTGCCAGCAGGCCGACTAGCGGTAGCTCCTACGAGCAGTACTTC. Translated, it gives CASRPTSGSSYEQYF.

The genes are TRBV7-8 and TRBJ2-5; D possibly corresponds to TRBD2 (6 bases). There are 15 residues in the CDR3. Germline V gene sequence: CDR1 SGHVS, CDR2 FQNEAQ. Trimming removed 1 base at V and 5 bases at J, with 14 bases between. The CDR3 DNA sequence: TGTGCCAGCAGCTTAGGAAACCTGGAGGGTGAGACCCAGTACTTC. Its protein product is CASSLGNLEGETQYF.

CDR3: CASSLGQSNEKLFF. DNA of the CDR3: TGTGCCAGCAGCTTGGGACAGAGTAATGAAAAACTGTTTTTT. This chain joins TRBV5-8 and TRBJ1-4; a possible D gene is TRBD1 (5 bases). CDR1 SGHTS and CDR2 YDEGEE come from the germline V gene. This CDR3 is 14 amino acids long. Trimming cost V 0 bases and J 4 bases, with 7 bases left between them.

The V call is TRBV9, the J call TRBJ2-1; 15 bases are a match to TRBD2. The CDR3 runs to 19 residues. V trimming: 0 bases; J trimming: 4 bases; junction bases outside the gene matches: 8. CDR1 and CDR2 (germline): SGDLS, YYNGEE. The CDR3 region is CASSVDPGLAGGRYNEQFF. CDR3 sequence (DNA): TGTGCCAGCAGCGTAGATCCGGGACTAGCGGGGGGACGATACAATGAGCAGTTCTTC. Looking up the rest from reference TRBV9 and TRBJ2-1 gives the full variable domain: DSGVTQTPKHLITATGQRVTLRCSPRSGDLSVYWYQQSLDQGLQFLIQYYNGEERAKGNILERFSAQQFPDLHSELNLSSLELGDSALYFCASSVDPGLAGGRYNEQFFGPGTRLTVL.

CDR3 region: CAWSRGQGTEGYTF. In DNA, the CDR3 is TGTGCCTGGAGTCGGGGACAGGGTACGGAGGGCTACACCTTC. The gene calls are TRBV30 and TRBJ1-2; 9 nucleotides agree with TRBD1. Unmatched junction bases numbered 9, after V lost 2 bases and J lost 8 bases. Germline V gives CDR1 GTSNPN, CDR2 SVGIG (reference sequence). The CDR3 has 14 amino acids.

CDR3 DNA: TGCGCCAGCAGCCAAGACCAGGGCTACGAGCAGTACTTC. It encodes CASSQDQGYEQYF. The gene calls are TRBV4-1 and TRBJ2-7, with D perhaps TRBD1 (5 bases). CDR3 length equals 13 residues. Germline V gene data show CDR1 as MGHRA and CDR2 as YSYEKL. V was shortened by 0 bases and J by 3 bases, with 6 bases between the two germline ends.

The gene calls are TRBV6-6 and TRBJ1-4; a possible D gene is TRBD1 (5 bases). CDR3 size: 16 residues. Trimming shortened V by 0 bases and J by 2 bases, and 10 bases separated the two germline ends. The germline CDR1 and CDR2 sequences are MNHNY and SVGAGI (reference sequence). The DNA of the CDR3 is TGTGCCAGCAGTTACTCTGGGTCAGGGACTAATGAAAAACTGTTTTTT. The encoded protein is CASSYSGSGTNEKLFF.

This clone was recorded a few times. CDR3 in amino acids: CASSPTRGNTEAFF. Written as DNA, the CDR3 is TGTGCCAGCAGTCCGACGAGAGGCAACACTGAAGCTTTCTTT. This chain uses TRBV5-4 with TRBJ1-1; no definite D call. Trimming stripped 5 bases from V and 2 bases from J, with 13 bases between. Germline lookup yields CDR1 SGHNT and CDR2 YYREEE (reference sequence). The CDR3 totals 14 residues.

V gene TRBV7-6 combines with J gene TRBJ2-7, with 12 bases fitting TRBD2. CDR1 is SGHVS, CDR2 FNYEAQ, per germline. The CDR3 consists of 16 residues. V dropped 5 bases and J dropped 5; count of bases not matched to a gene: 10. CDR3 nucleotide sequence: TGTGCCAGCAGCCCGTCGACTAGCGGGAGTAAGGACGAGCAGTACTTC. As protein: CASSPSTSGSKDEQYF.

V is TRBV7-2 and J is TRBJ2-2, with D possibly TRBD2 on 5 matching bases. The CDR3 has 14 residues. Germline loops: CDR1 SGHTA, CDR2 FQGNSA. Trimming pared 5 bases from V and 4 bases from J, leaving 11 bases between. The CDR3 spells CASSRSGSTGELFF. CDR3 DNA: TGTGCCAGCAGCAGAAGTGGGAGCACCGGGGAGCTGTTTTTT.

V and J are TRBV7-5 and TRBJ1-1; the DNA was not used to check the table's D call, TRBD1. TRBV7-5 is marked as a pseudogene. The CDR3 runs 13 residues. For the CDR3, the DNA is TGTGCCAGCAGCTCGACAGTGAACACTGAAGCTTTCTTT. Its protein is CASSSTVNTEAFF.

This clone was observed a single time. The chain links TRBV29-1 to TRBJ1-4, with D tentatively TRBD1 (6 bases). Trimming left V 5 bases short and J 6 bases short, with 10 bases between. Germline V gene sequence: CDR1 SQVTM, CDR2 ANQGSEA. The CDR3 loop spans 12 amino acids. This CDR3 is CSVLQGDEKLFF. In DNA, the CDR3 is TGCAGCGTTCTACAGGGAGATGAAAAACTGTTTTTT.

The sample holds one count of this clone. The chain recombines TRBV7-9 with TRBJ2-5; D is perhaps TRBD2 (5 bases). Trimming stripped 0 bases from V and 4 bases from J, with 6 bases between. The CDR3 spans 13 residues. CDR1 is SEHNR, CDR2 FQNEAQ, per germline (reference sequence). The CDR3 here is CASSLAGVETQYF. As DNA, the CDR3 is TGTGCCAGCAGCTTAGCGGGAGTAGAGACCCAGTACTTC. Based on the CDR3 plus reference TRBV7-9 and TRBJ2-5, the full variable domain is DTGVSQNPRHKITKRGQNVTFRCDPISEHNRLYWYRQTLGQGPEFLTYFQNEAQLEKSRLLSDRFSAERPKGSFSTLEIQRTEQGDSAMYLCASSLAGVETQYFGPGTRLLVL.

In this sample, this clone turned up a few times. This chain uses TRBV28 with TRBJ1-4, with D possibly being TRBD1 (6 bases). The CDR3 spans 15 residues. CDR1 and CDR2 (germline): MDHEN, SYDVKM. The ends were cut back, 6 bases at V and 8 bases at J, with 19 bases in the middle. The CDR3 coding sequence is TGTGCCAGCAGACGAGTGGACAGTTTATGGGAAAAACTGTTTTTT. Translation gives CASRRVDSLWEKLFF.